These 15 T cell receptor beta chains originate from one sample sequenced in a study of cytomegalovirus exposure and HLA in healthy donors. The PCR ran on 60 Vbeta and 13 Jbeta primers. Some clones are missing from TCRdb's copy, which holds only in-frame ones; the method was immunoSEQ multiplex PCR. The table has 90,000 to 100,000 clones, roughly 76% seen once. Sample: PBMCs. These receptors were collected from a man aged 35 to 55 in good health and CMV-seronegative.

V gene TRBV10-3 combines with J gene TRBJ2-2; 15 nucleotides align to TRBD2. Germline trimming cut 2 bases from V and 6 bases from J; bases unmatched to any gene: 13. This CDR3 has 20 amino acids. Germline CDR1 reads ENHRY; CDR2 reads SYGVKD. CDR3: CAISEPTTGLAGGPPGELFF. CDR3 bases: TGTGCCATCAGTGAGCCGACCACCGGACTAGCGGGAGGGCCCCCCGGGGAGCTGTTTTTT.

V is TRBV19 and J is TRBJ2-1; 12 bases align to TRBD2. The CDR3 extends over 15 amino acids. V gave up 3 bases and J gave up 5 bases; unmatched junction bases: 2. The germline gives CDR1 LNHDA, CDR2 SQIVND (reference sequence). The chain's CDR3 is CASSMTSGSHNEQFF. The CDR3 DNA reads TGTGCCAGTAGTATGACTAGCGGGAGCCACAATGAGCAGTTCTTC.

The chain's CDR3 is CASSFGSTEQYF. The CDR3 nucleotides are TGTGCCAGCAGTTTCGGGTCTACCGAGCAGTACTTC. This chain connects TRBV27 to TRBJ2-7; D ambiguous. Germline-derived CDR1 and CDR2 are MNHEY and SMNVEV (reference sequence). V lost 3 bases and J lost 6, with 9 bases in between. The CDR3 is 12 residues long.

V and J are TRBV5-8 and TRBJ1-1; a possible D gene is TRBD1 (5 bases). CDR3 length equals 11 residues. Germline V gene sequence: CDR1 SGHTS, CDR2 YDEGEE. V lost 7 bases and J lost 4, with 8 bases in between. CDR3 sequence (DNA): TGTGCCAGCCAAGGGGTCACTGAAGCTTTCTTT. Residues: CASQGVTEAFF.

This chain connects TRBV15 to TRBJ2-1; 7 bases are shared with TRBD1. CDR3 length: 16 residues. J gave up 8 bases and V 0 bases, and 10 bases lay outside the gene matches. Germline V lookup: CDR1 LNHNV, CDR2 YYDKDF (reference sequence). For the CDR3, the DNA is TGTGCCACCAGCAGAGATTCGGGACAGACAACCCATGAGCAGTTCTTC. It yields the protein CATSRDSGQTTHEQFF.

V and J are TRBV28 and TRBJ2-3; D possibly corresponds to TRBD1 (6 bases). Trimming left V 1 base short and J 0 bases short, with 11 bases between. Germline-derived CDR1 and CDR2 are MDHEN and SYDVKM. The CDR3 loop spans 16 amino acids. The CDR3 loop is CASSLLQGSSTDTQYF. The CDR3 coding sequence is TGTGCCAGCAGTTTATTACAGGGTTCTAGCACAGATACGCAGTATTTT.

The chain combines TRBV19 with TRBJ1-1; TRBD1 is a possible D gene (5 bases). The CDR3 is 14 amino acids. Trimming removed 6 bases at V and 3 bases at J, with 14 bases between. The germline V gene encodes CDR1 LNHDA and CDR2 SQIVND (reference sequence). This CDR3 reads CASSPTGGDTEAFF. In DNA form, the CDR3 reads TGTGCCAGTAGCCCAACAGGCGGGGACACTGAAGCTTTCTTT.

The chain carries TRBV5-1 and TRBJ2-7; 7 nucleotides match TRBD1. V was clipped by 0 bases and J by 6 bases; unmatched bases: 9. The CDR3 covers 15 residues. CDR1 and CDR2 (germline): SGHRS, YFSETQ. For the CDR3, the DNA is TGCGCCAGCAGCTTGGTAGGTGACAGGGTTTCCGAGCAGTACTTC. It yields the protein CASSLVGDRVSEQYF.

The genes are TRBV6-5 and TRBJ1-1; 7 nucleotides match TRBD1. Unmatched junction bases numbered 2, after V lost 0 bases and J lost 1 base. The CDR3 runs 15 residues. In germline, CDR1 is MNHEY, CDR2 SVGAGI. CDR3 in DNA: TGTGCCAGCAGTTACTCGTACAGGGGGAACACTGAAGCTTTCTTT. Translated: CASSYSYRGNTEAFF.

The chain links TRBV30 to TRBJ2-3, with 12 positions matching TRBD2. J was trimmed by 4 bases and V by 5 bases; bases with no gene match: 4. CDR3 length: 14 amino acids. Germline CDR1 and CDR2: GTSNPN and SVGIG (reference sequence). DNA of the CDR3: TGTGCCTGGTGCCTAGCGGGGGGGTCAGATACGCAGTATTTT. Its protein is CAWCLAGGSDTQYF.

V gene TRBV6-5 combines with J gene TRBJ1-3, with D perhaps TRBD1 (6 bases). This CDR3 is built from 15 residues. Germline V gene sequence: CDR1 MNHEY, CDR2 SVGAGI. Trimming took 6 bases from V and 3 from J, leaving 15 bases between them. CDR3 sequence reads: CASSRGVRGGNTIYF. The CDR3 nucleotides are TGTGCCAGCAGCCGGGGGGTCAGGGGTGGAAACACCATATATTTT.

V and J are TRBV28 and TRBJ1-2; TRBD1 is a possible D gene (5 bases). CDR3 length equals 12 residues. Germline-derived CDR1 and CDR2 are MDHEN and SYDVKM. V dropped 6 bases and J dropped 8 bases, with 13 bases sitting between them. DNA for the CDR3: TGTGCCAGCAGAACCAGGGTGGGCGGCTACACCTTC. Its translation: CASRTRVGGYTF.

CDR3 sequence: CASSPPGTANEQFF. CDR3 in DNA: TGTGCCAGCAGCCCGCCCGGGACAGCCAATGAGCAGTTCTTC. J is TRBJ2-1 and V is TRBV7-3, with 7 bases aligning to TRBD1. CDR3 length: 14 residues. Per the germline V gene, CDR1 is SGHTA and CDR2 is FQGTGA. V trimming: 5 bases; J trimming: 6 bases; junction bases outside the gene matches: 7.

This sequence joins TRBV7-6 and TRBJ1-2, with 9 bases matching TRBD1. V lost 2 bases, J lost 4 bases, and 11 bases stayed unmatched. There are 17 residues in the CDR3. Germline V lookup: CDR1 SGHVS, CDR2 FNYEAQ. Here the CDR3 reads CASSLSAAGQGLYGYTF. The CDR3 DNA reads as TGTGCCAGCAGCTTATCAGCGGCGGGACAGGGCCTCTATGGCTACACCTTC.

The V gene is TRBV19, the J gene TRBJ2-7; perhaps TRBD2 as D (6 bases). V dropped 0 bases and J dropped 4 bases, with 10 bases sitting between them. The CDR3 contains 14 residues. Germline loops: CDR1 LNHDA, CDR2 SQIVND (reference sequence). CDR3 bases: TGTGCCAGTAGTATAGACCCTCGGGGGTACGAGCAGTACTTC. Amino acids: CASSIDPRGYEQYF.